A selection of T cell receptor beta chains follows, all from one sample in a study of beta chain features in type 1 diabetes. The method was immunoSEQ multiplex PCR; TCRdb's version includes in-frame clones alone and lacks a portion of them. The table lists about 470,000 clones, 30% of them singletons. The sequenced sample was naive CD4+ T cells from blood. These receptors were collected from a man between 18 and 29 years old in good health. Each CDR3 is given with its conserved first and last residue. The D gene is left open where the match is weak. Not all rows give a size; the values are once, few, many and, for expanded clones, a class.

j_gene: TRBJ2-1; abundance: NA; v_gene: TRBV6-6; d_gene: TRBD2; CDR3aa: CASSLAGGSLSEQFF; CDR3nt: TGTGCCAGCAGTTTAGCGGGAGGCTCCTTGAGTGAGCAGTTCTTC
j_gene: TRBJ2-1; abundance: NA; v_gene: TRBV6-1; d_gene: NA; CDR3aa: CASSEVVAVYNEQFF; CDR3nt: TGTGCCAGCAGTGAAGTGGTAGCGGTATACAATGAGCAGTTCTTC
j_gene: TRBJ2-4; abundance: NA; v_gene: TRBV5-4; d_gene: NA; CDR3aa: CASSLGKNIQYF; CDR3nt: TGTGCCAGCAGCTTGGGCAAAAACATTCAGTACTTC
j_gene: TRBJ1-1; abundance: few; v_gene: TRBV30; d_gene: TRBD1; CDR3aa: CAWSDRGEAFF; CDR3nt: TGTGCCTGGAGCGACAGGGGAGAAGCTTTCTTT
j_gene: TRBJ1-5; abundance: NA; v_gene: TRBV30; d_gene: NA; CDR3aa: CAWNYPATGVQHF; CDR3nt: TGTGCCTGGAACTATCCGGCGACAGGTGTCCAGCATTTT
j_gene: TRBJ2-1; abundance: NA; v_gene: TRBV29-1; d_gene: NA; CDR3aa: CSVARWLGQSYNEQFF; CDR3nt: TGCAGCGTTGCGAGATGGTTGGGGCAGTCCTACAATGAGCAGTTCTTC
j_gene: TRBJ2-1; abundance: NA; v_gene: TRBV20-1; d_gene: TRBD2; CDR3aa: CSARTSEQFF; CDR3nt: TGCAGTGCAAGGACTAGCGAGCAGTTCTTC
j_gene: TRBJ2-4; abundance: NA; v_gene: TRBV30; d_gene: TRBD1; CDR3aa: CAWSVYGRGIQYF; CDR3nt: TGTGCCTGGAGTGTTTACGGCAGGGGGATTCAGTACTTC
j_gene: TRBJ2-7; abundance: NA; v_gene: TRBV7-2; d_gene: TRBD1; CDR3aa: CASSVTGAGAQQYF; CDR3nt: TGTGCCAGCAGCGTTACAGGGGCTGGGGCCCAGCAGTACTTC
j_gene: TRBJ2-2; abundance: NA; v_gene: TRBV28; d_gene: TRBD1; CDR3aa: CASSFGTGEGGELFF; CDR3nt: TGTGCCAGCAGTTTCGGAACAGGGGAAGGCGGGGAGCTGTTTTTT
j_gene: TRBJ2-7; abundance: NA; v_gene: TRBV18; d_gene: NA; CDR3aa: CASSPYASYEQYF; CDR3nt: TGTGCCAGCTCACCATACGCCTCCTACGAGCAGTACTTC
j_gene: TRBJ2-4; abundance: NA; v_gene: TRBV28; d_gene: TRBD1; CDR3aa: CASSHGDDRGNIQYF; CDR3nt: TGTGCCAGCAGCCACGGTGACGACAGGGGTAACATTCAGTACTTC
j_gene: TRBJ2-2; abundance: NA; v_gene: TRBV5-1; d_gene: TRBD1; CDR3aa: CASSPRTGDNTGELFF; CDR3nt: TGCGCCAGCAGCCCCCGGACAGGGGATAACACCGGGGAGCTGTTTTTT
j_gene: TRBJ1-1; abundance: few; v_gene: TRBV30; d_gene: TRBD1; CDR3aa: CAWNPGQGTSTFF; CDR3nt: TGTGCCTGGAATCCGGGACAGGGGACTTCAACTTTCTTT
j_gene: TRBJ1-5; abundance: few; v_gene: TRBV2; d_gene: NA; CDR3aa: CASKEAGREPQHF; CDR3nt: TGTGCCAGCAAGGAAGCAGGGAGAGAGCCCCAGCATTTT
j_gene: TRBJ1-3; abundance: few; v_gene: TRBV7-9; d_gene: NA; CDR3aa: CASSGARNTIYF; CDR3nt: TGTGCCTCGTCGGGGGCAAGAAACACCATATATTTT
j_gene: TRBJ2-1; abundance: few; v_gene: TRBV29-1; d_gene: TRBD1; CDR3aa: CSVGAGTGTYNEQFF; CDR3nt: TGCAGCGTCGGAGCCGGGACAGGGACCTACAATGAGCAGTTCTTC
j_gene: TRBJ2-1; abundance: NA; v_gene: TRBV29-1; d_gene: NA; CDR3aa: CSVVTRSLNEQFF; CDR3nt: TGCAGCGTAGTGACAAGAAGTCTCAATGAGCAGTTCTTC
j_gene: TRBJ2-1; abundance: few; v_gene: TRBV15; d_gene: TRBD1; CDR3aa: CATSKQGIEQFF; CDR3nt: TGTGCCACCAGCAAACAGGGGATTGAGCAGTTCTTC
j_gene: TRBJ2-7; abundance: few; v_gene: TRBV30; d_gene: NA; CDR3aa: CAWSKGAYEQYF; CDR3nt: TGTGCCTGGAGTAAAGGAGCCTACGAGCAGTACTTC
j_gene: TRBJ2-1; abundance: once; v_gene: TRBV7-2; d_gene: NA; CDR3aa: CASSLTPGYEQFF; CDR3nt: TGTGCCAGCAGCCTTACTCCGGGGTATGAGCAGTTCTTC
j_gene: TRBJ2-4; abundance: NA; v_gene: TRBV5-1; d_gene: NA; CDR3aa: CASSLNTGRRDIQYF; CDR3nt: TGCGCCAGCAGCTTGAACACGGGACGACGAGACATTCAGTACTTC
j_gene: TRBJ2-7; abundance: few; v_gene: TRBV30; d_gene: NA; CDR3aa: CAWSFSYEQYF; CDR3nt: TGTGCCTGGAGTTTTTCCTACGAGCAGTACTTC
j_gene: TRBJ2-1; abundance: NA; v_gene: TRBV5-1; d_gene: TRBD2; CDR3aa: CASSWWSASGVDNEQFF; CDR3nt: TGCGCCAGCAGCTGGTGGTCGGCTAGCGGGGTTGACAATGAGCAGTTCTTC
j_gene: TRBJ2-7; abundance: NA; v_gene: TRBV30; d_gene: TRBD2; CDR3aa: CAWERSGILYEQYF; CDR3nt: TGTGCCTGGGAGAGGAGCGGGATCTTATACGAGCAGTACTTC
j_gene: TRBJ2-7; abundance: NA; v_gene: TRBV5-1; d_gene: NA; CDR3aa: CASSLGGIYEQYF; CDR3nt: TGCGCCAGCAGCTTGGGCGGGATCTACGAGCAGTACTTC
j_gene: TRBJ2-6; abundance: few; v_gene: TRBV30; d_gene: NA; CDR3aa: CAWTFSGANVLTF; CDR3nt: TGTGCCTGGACATTTTCTGGGGCCAACGTCCTGACTTTC
j_gene: TRBJ2-2; abundance: few; v_gene: TRBV5-6; d_gene: NA; CDR3aa: CASSQWAAGELFF; CDR3nt: TGTGCCAGCAGCCAATGGGCTGCCGGGGAGCTGTTTTTT
j_gene: TRBJ2-3; abundance: NA; v_gene: TRBV6-6; d_gene: NA; CDR3aa: CASSQRQGTDTQYF; CDR3nt: TGTGCCAGCAGTCAAAGACAGGGCACAGATACGCAGTATTTT
j_gene: TRBJ1-2; abundance: NA; v_gene: TRBV11-2; d_gene: NA; CDR3aa: CASSFPGRDSGYTF; CDR3nt: TGTGCCAGCAGCTTCCCGGGCCGAGACTCTGGCTACACCTTC
j_gene: TRBJ2-3; abundance: NA; v_gene: TRBV5-1; d_gene: TRBD2; CDR3aa: CASSTWTSGTDTQYF; CDR3nt: TGCGCCAGCAGCACCTGGACTAGCGGCACAGATACGCAGTATTTT
j_gene: TRBJ1-5; abundance: NA; v_gene: TRBV30; d_gene: TRBD1; CDR3aa: CAWMGQSNQPQHF; CDR3nt: TGTGCCTGGATGGGACAGAGCAATCAGCCCCAGCATTTT
j_gene: TRBJ2-1; abundance: NA; v_gene: TRBV7-9; d_gene: TRBD2; CDR3aa: CASSLVGGRNNEQFF; CDR3nt: TGTGCCAGCAGCTTAGTTGGCGGGAGGAATAATGAGCAGTTCTTC
j_gene: TRBJ2-7; abundance: NA; v_gene: TRBV5-4; d_gene: TRBD1; CDR3aa: CASRRTGGNEQYF; CDR3nt: TGTGCCAGCAGGAGGACAGGGGGCAACGAGCAGTACTTC
j_gene: TRBJ2-7; abundance: few; v_gene: TRBV12-5; d_gene: NA; CDR3aa: CASGAADSSYEQYF; CDR3nt: TGTGCTAGTGGTGCGGCTGATTCCTCCTACGAGCAGTACTTC
j_gene: TRBJ2-7; abundance: NA; v_gene: TRBV30; d_gene: NA; CDR3aa: CAWSPTKQGHEQYF; CDR3nt: TGTGCCTGGAGTCCGACCAAACAGGGCCACGAGCAGTACTTC
j_gene: TRBJ2-6; abundance: few; v_gene: TRBV7-9; d_gene: TRBD1; CDR3aa: CASSNSPGQGISGANVLTF; CDR3nt: TGTGCCAGCAGTAATTCTCCGGGACAGGGGATCTCTGGGGCCAACGTCCTGACTTTC
j_gene: TRBJ2-6; abundance: NA; v_gene: TRBV19; d_gene: NA; CDR3aa: CASSIRTAPANVLTF; CDR3nt: TGTGCCAGTAGTATTCGGACAGCCCCGGCCAACGTCCTGACTTTC
j_gene: TRBJ2-5; abundance: NA; v_gene: TRBV15; d_gene: NA; CDR3aa: CATSRLAGAYQETQYF; CDR3nt: TGTGCCACCAGCAGGCTCGCAGGGGCGTACCAAGAGACCCAGTACTTC
j_gene: TRBJ1-2; abundance: few; v_gene: TRBV6-5; d_gene: NA; CDR3aa: CASSTPRGSTGYTF; CDR3nt: TGTGCCAGCAGTACGCCGAGAGGCTCGACGGGCTACACCTTC
j_gene: TRBJ2-7; abundance: NA; v_gene: TRBV5-1; d_gene: TRBD2; CDR3aa: CASSLDLIARTSGTHEQYF; CDR3nt: TGCGCCAGCAGCTTGGATCTCATCGCGAGGACTAGCGGGACCCACGAGCAGTACTTC
j_gene: TRBJ2-3; abundance: NA; v_gene: TRBV29-1; d_gene: NA; CDR3aa: CSVEIPSGTDTQYF; CDR3nt: TGCAGCGTTGAAATCCCTAGCGGCACAGATACGCAGTATTTT
j_gene: TRBJ2-7; abundance: NA; v_gene: TRBV6-6; d_gene: TRBD2; CDR3aa: CASSWTSGSSVQYF; CDR3nt: TGTGCCAGCAGTTGGACTAGCGGGAGCTCAGTGCAGTACTTC
j_gene: TRBJ2-7; abundance: few; v_gene: TRBV4-1; d_gene: NA; CDR3aa: CASSTRDWSSYEQYF; CDR3nt: TGCGCCAGCAGCACCCGGGACTGGAGCTCCTACGAGCAGTACTTC
j_gene: TRBJ1-1; abundance: NA; v_gene: TRBV5-1; d_gene: NA; CDR3aa: CASSLGRETEAFF; CDR3nt: TGCGCCAGCAGCTTGGGCAGGGAGACTGAAGCTTTCTTT
j_gene: TRBJ1-2; abundance: few; v_gene: TRBV14; d_gene: NA; CDR3aa: CASSQAPRSNYGYTF; CDR3nt: TGTGCCAGCAGCCAAGCCCCGCGCTCTAACTATGGCTACACCTTC
j_gene: TRBJ1-2; abundance: NA; v_gene: TRBV10-3; d_gene: NA; CDR3aa: CAMRPVANYGYTF; CDR3nt: TGTGCCATGCGACCGGTCGCTAACTATGGCTACACCTTC
j_gene: TRBJ2-1; abundance: few; v_gene: TRBV7-9; d_gene: TRBD2; CDR3aa: CASPLLAGNQNEQFF; CDR3nt: TGTGCCAGCCCCCTACTAGCGGGCAACCAGAATGAGCAGTTCTTC
j_gene: TRBJ2-6; abundance: NA; v_gene: TRBV7-3; d_gene: NA; CDR3aa: CASSPPGPGAGANVLTF; CDR3nt: TGTGCCAGCAGCCCCCCGGGACCTGGCGCTGGGGCCAACGTCCTGACTTTC
j_gene: TRBJ2-1; abundance: NA; v_gene: TRBV5-1; d_gene: NA; CDR3aa: CASNRDYNEQFF; CDR3nt: TGCGCCAGCAACCGGGACTACAATGAGCAGTTCTTC
j_gene: TRBJ2-5; abundance: NA; v_gene: TRBV7-9; d_gene: NA; CDR3aa: CASSLEGSLLQETQYF; CDR3nt: TGTGCCAGCAGCTTAGAAGGCAGCTTACTCCAAGAGACCCAGTACTTC
j_gene: TRBJ2-7; abundance: NA; v_gene: TRBV7-2; d_gene: NA; CDR3aa: CASSQDGSSYEQYF; CDR3nt: TGTGCCAGCAGCCAAGACGGCAGCTCCTACGAGCAGTACTTC
j_gene: TRBJ2-7; abundance: NA; v_gene: TRBV28; d_gene: NA; CDR3aa: CASSFFASSSYEQYF; CDR3nt: TGTGCCAGCAGTTTTTTTGCCAGTAGCTCCTACGAGCAGTACTTC
j_gene: TRBJ2-7; abundance: NA; v_gene: TRBV6-5; d_gene: NA; CDR3aa: CASSVPGTHEQYF; CDR3nt: TGTGCCAGCAGCGTCCCTGGGACCCACGAGCAGTACTTC
j_gene: TRBJ2-5; abundance: few; v_gene: TRBV28; d_gene: TRBD1; CDR3aa: CASSAATGGLETQYF; CDR3nt: TGTGCCAGCAGTGCGGCGACAGGGGGCTTGGAGACCCAGTACTTC